This passage covers 25 T cell receptor beta chains from one sample sequenced in a study of identical twins. TCRdb recomputed calls from the 5' RACE reads with MiXCR, one row per CDR3 protein. This table holds approximately 230,000 distinct CDR3 sequences, about 14% found once. The sample comprised memory (CD45RO+) T cells sorted from blood. Source of these receptors: a woman between 18 and 29 years old in good health.

The chain couples TRBV20-1 to TRBJ1-1, with TRBD1 identical over 8 bases. V was clipped by 1 base and J by 5 bases; unmatched bases: 9. The germline V gene encodes CDR1 DFQATT and CDR2 SNEGSKA (reference sequence). The CDR3 runs 15 residues. CDR3 in amino acids: CSARGSRQGATEAFF. The CDR3 DNA follows: TGCAGTGCTAGAGGCTCCCGGCAGGGGGCAACTGAAGCTTTCTTT.

This clonotype has more than one count but fewer than ten. V gene TRBV20-1 combines with J gene TRBJ2-7, with a tentative D call TRBD1 (6 bases). CDR1 is DFQATT, CDR2 SNEGSKA, per germline (reference sequence). CDR3 length: 15 amino acids. Trimming took 0 bases from V and 0 from J, leaving 12 bases between them. This chain's CDR3 is CSARDHRAGSYEQYF. CDR3 bases: TGCAGTGCTAGAGACCACAGGGCCGGCTCCTACGAGCAGTACTTC.

The chain combines TRBV6-2 or TRBV6-3 with TRBJ2-7; TRBD2 matches at 9 bases. V shed 6 bases and J 4 bases; nucleotides not matched to a gene: 10. The CDR3 extends over 15 amino acids. Germline CDR1 reads MNHEY; CDR2 reads SVGEGT. CDR3 in amino acids: CASSPVSGSSYEQYF. CDR3 nucleotides: TGTGCCAGCAGCCCAGTTAGCGGGAGTTCGTACGAGCAGTACTTC.

The chain uses TRBV10-3 and TRBJ1-1; no clear D. The CDR3 is made up of 15 amino acids. V was cut by 0 bases and J by 5 bases, with 13 bases left in between. Germline loops: CDR1 ENHRY, CDR2 SYGVKD. In nucleotides, the CDR3 is TGTGCCATCAGTGAGTCTCGAGGGTTTGGAACTGAAGCTTTCTTT. It encodes CAISESRGFGTEAFF.

This clonotype has a handful of counts. This chain joins TRBV19 and TRBJ2-2; D gene unclear. This CDR3 is built from 15 residues. V was pared by 5 bases and J by 8 bases, with 18 bases between. Per the germline V gene, CDR1 is LNHDA and CDR2 is SQIVND (reference sequence). As DNA, the CDR3 is TGTGCCAGTAGTCAAATTGCTACCCTTTATGGGGAGCTGTTTTTT. Translating it yields CASSQIATLYGELFF. The variable domain in full, with the rest retrieved from reference TRBV19 and TRBJ2-2, is DGGITQSPKYLFRKEGQNVTLSCEQNLNHDAMYWYRQDPGQGLRLIYYSQIVNDFQKGDIAEGYSVSREKKESFPLTVTSAQKNPTAFYLCASSQIATLYGELFFGEGSRLTVL.

This clonotype was seen a single time. The chain is built from TRBV18 and TRBJ2-1, with 7 bases that match TRBD2. With 3 bases clipped from V and 2 bases from J, the junction kept 7 bases outside the gene matches. From germline, CDR1 is KGHSH and CDR2 LQKENI. This CDR3 spans 16 amino acids. The CDR3 nucleotides are TGTGCCAGCTCACCCTGGGAGCGGGGACCCTACAATGAGCAGTTCTTC. Its protein product is CASSPWERGPYNEQFF.

The V call is TRBV20-1, the J call TRBJ2-3; D not resolved. This CDR3 comprises 13 residues. V was cut by 0 bases and J by 0 bases, with 4 bases left in between. Germline assignment: CDR1 DFQATT and CDR2 SNEGSKA (reference sequence). CDR3 sequence (DNA): TGCAGTGCTAGAGAAACTAGCACAGATACGCAGTATTTT. Its protein product is CSARETSTDTQYF.

The CDR3 here is CASRKGPMGFMNTEAFF. The CDR3 DNA reads as TGTGCCAGCCGAAAAGGCCCCATGGGGTTTATGAACACTGAAGCTTTCTTT. This rearrangement joins TRBV7-3 to TRBJ1-1; D unclear. Germline CDR1 reads SGHTA; CDR2 reads FQGTGA. Deletions cut 8 bases from V and 0 bases from J, with 22 bases between. The CDR3 spans 17 residues.

This clonotype has only a few counts. The genes are TRBV10-3 and TRBJ1-2; 9 bases map to TRBD1. The CDR3 spans 16 residues. V was clipped by 6 bases and J by 2 bases; unmatched bases: 10. Germline V gene sequence: CDR1 ENHRY, CDR2 SYGVKD. The CDR3 coding sequence is TGTGCCATCAGCCTCGGGACGGGACAGGGAAACTATGGCTACACCTTC. It yields the protein CAISLGTGQGNYGYTF.

This chain joins TRBV10-3 and TRBJ2-3; D ambiguous. V lost 5 bases and J lost 1, with 16 bases in between. The V gene's germline CDR1 is ENHRY and CDR2 SYGVKD. This CDR3 is 16 amino acids long. CDR3 region: CAISNPNERGTDTQYF. The DNA of the CDR3 is TGTGCCATCAGTAATCCCAACGAAAGAGGCACAGATACGCAGTATTTT.

This clonotype was detected ten times or more. This chain connects TRBV12-3 or TRBV12-4 to TRBJ1-5; TRBD1 agrees at 7 bases. CDR3 size: 16 residues. With 2 bases clipped from V and 4 bases from J, the junction kept 8 bases outside the gene matches. This chain's CDR3 is CASSLTSTGWNQPQHF. In DNA, the CDR3 is TGTGCCAGCAGTTTAACCTCGACAGGGTGGAATCAGCCCCAGCATTTT.

The rearrangement joins TRBV18 to TRBJ2-1; the match to TRBD2 covers 13 bases. CDR3 size: 16 residues. With V trimmed by 2 bases and J by 7 bases, 5 bases remained unmatched. CDR1 and CDR2 (germline): KGHSH, LQKENI. The CDR3 region has the DNA TGTGCCAGCTCACCATGGGGGACTAGCGGGAAGAATGAGCAGTTCTTC. As protein: CASSPWGTSGKNEQFF.

In its sample, this clonotype was seen a few times. The chain couples TRBV6-2 or TRBV6-3 to TRBJ2-7; 7 positions match TRBD1. Germline V CDR1 and CDR2: MNHEY, SVGEGT. Germline trimming cut 2 bases from V and 2 bases from J; bases unmatched to any gene: 18. The length of the CDR3 is 19 residues. The CDR3, as DNA: TGTGCCAGCAGTTACCCCGTAGTTTACCCCGGGACAGCCACCTACGAGCAGTACTTC. It encodes CASSYPVVYPGTATYEQYF.

The rearrangement links TRBV29-1 to TRBJ2-7; 11 bases are shared with TRBD1. Germline V gene lookup returns CDR1 SQVTM and CDR2 ANQGSEA. CDR3 size: 13 residues. Losses at the gene ends were 7 bases for V and 2 bases for J; bases not matched to a gene: 4. The CDR3 nucleotides are TGCAGCGGGACGGGACAGGGGGCCTACGAGCAGTACTTC. It specifies CSGTGQGAYEQYF.

V is TRBV5-8 and J is TRBJ2-5, with TRBD1 identical over 10 bases. The germline gives CDR1 SGHTS, CDR2 YDEGEE. The CDR3 is 16 residues long. Trimming removed 5 bases from V and 0 bases from J; junction bases left unmatched: 7. CDR3 DNA sequence: TGTGCCAGCAGTTGGAAGGACAGGGGGTACCAAGAGACCCAGTACTTC. It specifies CASSWKDRGYQETQYF.

This clonotype was counted at least ten times. V gene TRBV2 combines with J gene TRBJ2-2; D perhaps matches TRBD1 (5 bases). Looked up from germline, CDR1 is SNHLY and CDR2 is FYNNEI. The CDR3 runs to 15 residues. V dropped 6 bases and J dropped 8 bases, with 19 bases sitting between them. CDR3 sequence reads: CASSPGRVLPGELFF. The DNA of the CDR3 is TGTGCCAGCAGCCCGGGCAGGGTCCTACCTGGGGAGCTGTTTTTT. The full variable domain, rest sourced from reference TRBV2 and TRBJ2-2, is EPEVTQTPSHQVTQMGQEVILRCVPISNHLYFYWYRQILGQKVEFLVSFYNNEISEKSEIFDDQFSVERPDGSNFTLKIRSTKLEDSAMYFCASSPGRVLPGELFFGEGSRLTVL.

The table lists this clonotype with a few counts. The V and J genes are TRBV27 and TRBJ1-2, with TRBD1 matching over 7 bases. The CDR3 extends over 15 amino acids. Trimming took 3 bases from V and 2 from J; bases not matched to a gene: 6. Germline CDR1 MNHEY, CDR2 SMNVEV (reference sequence). DNA of the CDR3: TGTGCCAGCAGTTTCTACAGGGGCGAGAACTATGGCTACACCTTC. It translates to CASSFYRGENYGYTF.

The V call is TRBV7-2, the J call TRBJ2-3; D possibly corresponds to TRBD1 (6 bases). The CDR3 is 14 amino acids. Trimming pared 6 bases from V and 7 bases from J, leaving 17 bases between. CDR1 and CDR2 (germline): SGHTA, FQGNSA. The chain's CDR3 is CASSQRTVHNTQYF. The CDR3 DNA is TGTGCCAGCAGTCAAAGGACAGTTCATAATACGCAGTATTTT.

This clonotype has only a few counts. The V call is TRBV10-3, the J call TRBJ2-7; 11 nucleotides agree with TRBD1. The junction had 6 bases not matched to a gene; V was cut back by 6 bases and J by 2 bases. The CDR3 totals 15 residues. Germline CDR1 reads ENHRY; CDR2 reads SYGVKD. The CDR3 is CAIRSGTGGTYEQYF. CDR3 DNA: TGTGCCATCAGATCCGGGACAGGGGGGACCTACGAGCAGTACTTC.

This clonotype was detected ten times or more. The CDR3 region is CASTLGGTEETQYF. The DNA of the CDR3 is TGCGCCAGCACCCTAGGGGGGACAGAAGAGACCCAGTACTTC. The J gene is TRBJ2-5, the V gene TRBV5-1, with D possibly TRBD1 on 7 matching bases. V was shortened by 6 bases and J by 3 bases, with 15 bases between the two germline ends. CDR1 is SGHRS, CDR2 YFSETQ, per germline. The CDR3 covers 14 residues. Based on the CDR3 plus reference TRBV5-1 and TRBJ2-5, the full variable domain is KAGVTQTPRYLIKTRGQQVTLSCSPISGHRSVSWYQQTPGQGLQFLFEYFSETQRNKGNFPGRFSGRQFSNSRSEMNVSTLELGDSALYLCASTLGGTEETQYFGPGTRLLVL.

This chain connects TRBV20-1 to TRBJ2-7; 7 bases align to TRBD2. The germline V gene has CDR1 DFQATT and CDR2 SNEGSKA (reference sequence). CDR3 length: 13 residues. J gave up 5 bases and V 6 bases, and 10 bases lay outside the gene matches. CDR3 in DNA: TGCAGTGCCCGCAAATGGGGGGGAAACGAGCAGTACTTC. Translated, it gives CSARKWGGNEQYF.

This clonotype was counted many times. V and J are TRBV27 and TRBJ2-4, with D hard to call. This CDR3 is built from 11 residues. The germline V gene encodes CDR1 MNHEY and CDR2 SMNVEV (reference sequence). Trimming took off 7 bases at V and 3 bases at J, with 4 bases between the two ends. The CDR3 nucleotides are TGTGCCAGCATGGGCAAAAACATTCAGTACTTC. As protein: CASMGKNIQYF.

This clonotype was found many times. The CDR3, as DNA: TGCAGTGCTAGATGGGGGGCTGGGACAGATACGCAGTATTTT. It specifies CSARWGAGTDTQYF. The chain combines TRBV20-1 with TRBJ2-3; D possibly uses TRBD1 or TRBD2 (6 bases each). V gave up 2 bases and J gave up 3 bases, with 12 bases separating them. The V gene's germline CDR1 is DFQATT and CDR2 SNEGSKA (reference sequence). This CDR3 is 14 amino acids long.

This clonotype has only a few counts. V is TRBV6-1 and J is TRBJ2-3; D possibly uses TRBD1 or TRBD2 (5 bases each). The germline V and J ends were trimmed by 5 bases and 0 bases, with 18 bases remaining between them. Looked up from germline, CDR1 is MNHNS and CDR2 is SASEGT. CDR3 size: 17 residues. The CDR3 DNA follows: TGTGCCAGCAGTCCCCCCAAGGGGAGTCCTAGCACAGATACGCAGTATTTT. Its translation is CASSPPKGSPSTDTQYF.

This clonotype was detected a few times. The V call is TRBV4-1, the J call TRBJ2-3; no clear D. V gave up 0 bases and J gave up 1 base, with 5 bases separating them. The CDR3 is 14 amino acids. The germline CDR1 and CDR2 sequences are MGHRA and YSYEKL. The CDR3 sequence: CASSQEGRTDTQYF. Here the CDR3 DNA reads TGCGCCAGCAGCCAAGAGGGTCGCACAGATACGCAGTATTTT.